Presented here are 23 T cell receptor beta chains from one specimen sequenced in a study of shared clonotypes between healthy human individuals. The protocol was immunoSEQ multiplex PCR, while the TCRdb copy is restricted to in-frame clones and leaves out a portion. Of roughly 2.5 million clones in the sample, roughly nine tenths are singletons; the top ten hold about 0.13%. The material sequenced was naive CD4+ T cells sorted from blood. The subset here: CD45RA+ positively selected. All receptors come from a man between 18 and 29 years old in good health.

V usage is TRBV14 and J usage is TRBJ1-5; D is perhaps TRBD1 (6 bases). Trimming left V 2 bases short and J 0 bases short, with 11 bases between. This CDR3 spans 16 amino acids. Germline V gives CDR1 SGHDN, CDR2 FVKESK. This CDR3 is CASSQPTGLSNQPQHF. The CDR3 nucleotides are TGTGCCAGCAGCCAACCGACAGGCCTTAGCAATCAGCCCCAGCATTTT.

V gene TRBV28 combines with J gene TRBJ2-7, with TRBD1 identical over 10 bases. This CDR3 spans 15 amino acids. In germline, CDR1 is MDHEN, CDR2 SYDVKM. The trim removed 2 bases at V and 4 bases at J, leaving 5 bases unmatched. CDR3 region: CASSLMGQGRYEQYF. The CDR3 region has the DNA TGTGCCAGCAGTTTAATGGGACAGGGGAGGTACGAGCAGTACTTC.

About this clone itself: It is unclear where the CDR3 begins or ends on the DNA, so no DNA is shown, and the CDR3 is as TCRdb lists it. This rearrangement joins TRBV12-1 to TRBJ2-1; the table's D gene call, TRBD2, was not cross checked with the DNA. TRBV12-1 is recorded as a pseudogene. The CDR3 is 17 residues long, counting both termini. CDR3 protein: CASSFGRGTGGYNEQFF.

DNA of the CDR3: TGTGCCAGCAGTGTTGGAGTGAACACCGGGGAGCTGTTTTTT. Translating it yields CASSVGVNTGELFF. V usage is TRBV25-1 and J usage is TRBJ2-2; D remains ambiguous. V dropped 4 bases and J dropped 1 base, with 7 bases sitting between them. This CDR3 comprises 14 residues. Germline lookup yields CDR1 MGHDK and CDR2 SYGVNS.

As concerns this clone: Other DNA sequences in this sample translate to the same CDR3. The rearrangement joins TRBV2 to TRBJ1-1; D may be TRBD1 (5 bases). The V gene's germline CDR1 is SNHLY and CDR2 FYNNEI. The CDR3 is 13 amino acids. V was clipped by 4 bases and J by 2 bases, with 8 bases between them. This CDR3 is CASSAQGNTEAFF. The DNA of the CDR3 is TGTGCCAGCAGTGCCCAGGGTAACACTGAAGCTTTCTTT.

This clone was seen a few times. The chain combines TRBV23-1 with TRBJ2-7, with D perhaps matching TRBD2 (6 bases). Being an ORF, TRBV23-1 has a function that is uncertain. This CDR3 comprises 14 residues. V shed 8 bases and J shed 5 bases, with 19 bases lying between them. CDR3: CASLRTGVSHEQYF. The CDR3, as DNA: TGCGCCAGCCTCCGAACGGGAGTCAGCCACGAGCAGTACTTC.

CDR3: CASSTPGAGNTIYF. As DNA, the CDR3 is TGTGCCAGCAGTACCCCGGGGGCAGGGAACACCATATATTTT. The chain couples TRBV6-6 to TRBJ1-3, with TRBD1 as a possible D gene (6 bases). The CDR3 covers 14 residues. Germline CDR1 is MNHNY and CDR2 is SVGAGI (reference sequence). Trimming removed 5 bases at V and 7 bases at J, with 15 bases between.

This clone was found once. The chain combines TRBV6-6 with TRBJ2-1, with D possibly matching TRBD2 (6 bases). Germline CDR1 and CDR2: MNHNY and SVGAGI (reference sequence). This CDR3 contains 14 residues. V lost 6 bases, J lost 1 base, and 10 bases lay in between. DNA for the CDR3: TGTGCCAGCAGCCCAGGAGGGTCCTACAATGAGCAGTTCTTC. This translates into CASSPGGSYNEQFF.

This chain links TRBV28 with TRBJ1-1, with no clear D. The CDR3 is 13 residues long. V dropped 6 bases and J dropped 1 base, with 9 bases sitting between them. From germline, CDR1 is MDHEN and CDR2 SYDVKM. CDR3 bases: TGTGCCAGCAGGACGGAAACGAACACTGAAGCTTTCTTT. This codes for CASRTETNTEAFF.

This clone was detected only once. V usage is TRBV18 and J usage is TRBJ1-2; D is possibly TRBD1 (6 bases). The CDR3 runs 16 residues. V was shortened by 0 bases and J by 6 bases, with 17 bases between the two germline ends. Germline values: CDR1 KGHSH, CDR2 LQKENI. CDR3 coding DNA: TGTGCCAGCTCACCACCTGCGAAGGGGGGGTTGGATGGCTACACCTTC. This sequence encodes CASSPPAKGGLDGYTF.

The chain links TRBV19 to TRBJ2-3; 11 bases line up with TRBD2. Germline CDR1 reads LNHDA; CDR2 reads SQIVND (reference sequence). The length of the CDR3 is 24 residues. The V segment lost 5 bases and the J segment 0 bases; nucleotides outside the gene matches: 28. CDR3 residues: CASSRIQGAPIGTSGGPSTDTQYF. The CDR3 DNA sequence: TGTGCCAGTAGTCGAATACAGGGGGCTCCGATAGGGACTAGCGGAGGACCTAGCACAGATACGCAGTATTTT. The full variable domain, rest sourced from reference TRBV19 and TRBJ2-3, is DGGITQSPKYLFRKEGQNVTLSCEQNLNHDAMYWYRQDPGQGLRLIYYSQIVNDFQKGDIAEGYSVSREKKESFPLTVTSAQKNPTAFYLCASSRIQGAPIGTSGGPSTDTQYFGPGTRLTVL.

This clone has just one count. The chain has TRBV2 and TRBJ2-4; D gene uncertain. CDR3 length: 14 residues. Trimming took 5 bases from V and 0 from J, leaving 8 bases between them. Germline V gene data show CDR1 as SNHLY and CDR2 as FYNNEI. CDR3 residues: CASSRTLAKNIQYF. The CDR3 DNA reads as TGTGCCAGCAGTCGGACCCTAGCCAAAAACATTCAGTACTTC. The full variable domain, its missing parts supplied by reference TRBV2 and TRBJ2-4, is EPEVTQTPSHQVTQMGQEVILRCVPISNHLYFYWYRQILGQKVEFLVSFYNNEISEKSEIFDDQFSVERPDGSNFTLKIRSTKLEDSAMYFCASSRTLAKNIQYFGAGTRLSVL.

V is TRBV27 and J is TRBJ2-7, with D perhaps matching TRBD1 (5 bases). V was trimmed by 6 bases and J by 0 bases, leaving 15 bases between them. The CDR3 loop spans 15 amino acids. CDR1 is MNHEY and CDR2 is SMNVEV in the germline V gene (reference sequence). CDR3 DNA: TGTGCCAGCAGCCCACCAGGGAAACGCTCCTACGAGCAGTACTTC. It codes for CASSPPGKRSYEQYF.

The genes are TRBV19 and TRBJ1-2, with a weak D call TRBD1 (6 bases). This CDR3 has 13 amino acids. V dropped 5 bases and J dropped 6 bases, with 13 bases sitting between them. Germline loops: CDR1 LNHDA, CDR2 SQIVND (reference sequence). CDR3 in DNA: TGTGCCAGTAGTGCGGGCTACAGGGATGGCTACACCTTC. This sequence encodes CASSAGYRDGYTF.

This chain connects TRBV5-1 to TRBJ2-4; 13 nucleotides agree with TRBD2. The CDR3 loop spans 18 amino acids. From germline, CDR1 is SGHRS and CDR2 YFSETQ. The J segment lost 0 bases and the V segment lost 4 bases, leaving 7 bases of the junction unmatched. The DNA for the CDR3 is TGCGCCAGCAGCCCGACTAGCGGGAGGCCTTTAGCCAAAAACATTCAGTACTTC. It is translated as CASSPTSGRPLAKNIQYF.

The chain links TRBV6-5 to TRBJ1-2; a weak D match, TRBD1 (5 bases). Between the trimmed V and J ends, which lost 2 bases and 2 bases, there was a span of 15 bases. CDR1 and CDR2 (germline): MNHEY, SVGAGI. This CDR3 spans 16 amino acids. The CDR3 DNA sequence: TGTGCCAGCAGTTACCCCATGGGATCAGGGAACTATGGCTACACCTTC. As protein: CASSYPMGSGNYGYTF.

The chain combines TRBV5-8 with TRBJ1-5, with D possibly matching TRBD1 (5 bases). V was pared by 3 bases and J by 3 bases, with 10 bases between. The CDR3 has 14 amino acids. CDR1 is SGHTS, CDR2 YDEGEE, per germline. Written as DNA, the CDR3 is TGTGCCAGCAGCTCGGCAGGGTACAATCAGCCCCAGCATTTT. Translated, it gives CASSSAGYNQPQHF.

This chain links TRBV5-1 with TRBJ1-2; D may be TRBD1 (5 bases). V was clipped by 4 bases and J by 6 bases, with 16 bases between them. CDR1 and CDR2 (germline): SGHRS, YFSETQ. The CDR3 is made up of 14 amino acids. CDR3 DNA: TGCGCCAGCAGCCCGACTCAGGGAGAGCATGGCTACACCTTC. It is translated as CASSPTQGEHGYTF. The full variable domain, completed using reference TRBV5-1 and TRBJ1-2, is KAGVTQTPRYLIKTRGQQVTLSCSPISGHRSVSWYQQTPGQGLQFLFEYFSETQRNKGNFPGRFSGRQFSNSRSEMNVSTLELGDSALYLCASSPTQGEHGYTFGSGTRLTVV.

The chain has TRBV4-1 and TRBJ1-2; D is ambiguous. V lost 4 bases, J lost 3 bases, and 12 bases lay in between. The CDR3 runs to 14 residues. Per the germline V gene, CDR1 is MGHRA and CDR2 is YSYEKL. CDR3 sequence: CASSRADLHYGYTF. The CDR3 bases are TGCGCCAGCAGCCGGGCGGACCTGCACTATGGCTACACCTTC.

The J gene is TRBJ2-1, the V gene TRBV10-3, with TRBD1 matching over 7 bases. Germline V lookup: CDR1 ENHRY, CDR2 SYGVKD. J was trimmed by 0 bases and V by 11 bases; bases with no gene match: 10. The CDR3 has 15 residues. This CDR3 is CAAQQGIISYNEQFF. The CDR3 DNA follows: TGTGCCGCTCAACAGGGGATAATCTCCTACAATGAGCAGTTCTTC.

This clone has only one observation. V gene TRBV7-3 combines with J gene TRBJ2-7, with 11 positions matching TRBD1. Germline V gene sequence: CDR1 SGHTA, CDR2 FQGTGA. V shed 4 bases and J 1 base; nucleotides not matched to a gene: 3. This CDR3 has 15 amino acids. CDR3 protein: CASSWTGGGSYEQYF. CDR3 in DNA: TGTGCCAGCAGCTGGACAGGGGGCGGGTCCTACGAGCAGTACTTC.

V gene TRBV27 combines with J gene TRBJ2-5, with no clear D. This CDR3 is built from 14 residues. V gave up 10 bases and J gave up 2 bases, with 17 bases separating them. Germline CDR1 reads MNHEY; CDR2 reads SMNVEV (reference sequence). The CDR3 spells CATAPGRVQETQYF. Here the CDR3 DNA reads TGTGCCACCGCCCCGGGCCGAGTACAAGAGACCCAGTACTTC.

In this sample, this clone turned up a few times. This chain connects TRBV10-3 to TRBJ1-1, with D unclear. Trimming removed 11 bases at V and 3 bases at J, with 13 bases between. CDR3 length equals 12 residues. Germline V lookup: CDR1 ENHRY, CDR2 SYGVKD. The CDR3: CAAGAEDTEAFF. In nucleotides, the CDR3 is TGTGCCGCCGGAGCAGAGGACACTGAAGCTTTCTTT.